The rows below give T cell receptor beta chains drawn from one sample of a study of T-cell memory formation after mild COVID-19. TCRdb itself ran the 5' RACE reads through MiXCR, one entry per CDR3 protein. The profile covers fewer than 150,000 distinct CDR3 sequences, with 11% to 15% appearing a single time and 25% to 30% taken by the ten largest. The source material was PBMCs or a T cell subset sorted from them (not recorded which). The receptor set was obtained from an adult woman who had mild COVID-19 (a few samples of this study predate the infection). Cell type and time point are not known. Each CDR3 is given with its conserved first and last residue. D genes are given only for firm matches. Expanded clones get a size class; other rows say once, few or many, or leave the size out.

CDR3: CASSQDLSSNQPQHF; DNA: TGTGCCAGCAGCCAAGATCTTAGTAGCAATCAGCCCCAGCATTTT; V: TRBV3-1; size: NA; J: TRBJ1-5; D: NA
CDR3: CASSWGQGATLYGYTF; DNA: TGTGCCAGCAGCTGGGGACAGGGGGCGACCTTGTATGGCTACACCTTC; V: TRBV7-2; size: NA; J: TRBJ1-2; D: TRBD1
CDR3: CASSTPAAGESPLHF; DNA: TGTGCCAGCAGTACGCCCGCGGCCGGAGAATCACCCCTCCACTTT; V: TRBV6-5; size: NA; J: TRBJ1-6; D: NA
CDR3: CASMQGPGGTSYEQYF; DNA: TGTGCCAGCATGCAAGGCCCGGGTGGCACCTCCTACGAGCAGTACTTC; V: TRBV12-3/TRBV12-4; size: NA; J: TRBJ2-7; D: NA
CDR3: CASSSLPPLGIPDEQYF; DNA: TGTGCCAGCAGCTCCCTCCCCCCACTAGGGATCCCTGACGAGCAGTACTTC; V: TRBV7-3; size: few; J: TRBJ2-7; D: NA
CDR3: CASSLSPLTEIDEQYF; DNA: TGTGCCAGCAGCTTAAGTCCTCTAACGGAGATCGACGAGCAGTACTTC; V: TRBV7-2; size: NA; J: TRBJ2-7; D: NA
CDR3: CASSPRDNYEQYF; DNA: TGTGCCAGCAGTCCTCGGGACAACTACGAGCAGTACTTC; V: TRBV25-1; size: NA; J: TRBJ2-7; D: NA
CDR3: CASSLELYDEQFF; DNA: TGTGCCAGCAGCTTAGAACTATATGACGAGCAGTTCTTC; V: TRBV7-2; size: few; J: TRBJ2-1; D: NA
CDR3: CASGLGGDNEQFF; DNA: TGTGCTAGTGGTTTAGGCGGCGACAATGAGCAGTTCTTC; V: TRBV12-5; size: NA; J: TRBJ2-1; D: NA
CDR3: CASSLLAERGNTQYF; DNA: TGTGCCAGCAGTTTACTAGCGGAGAGGGGGAATACGCAGTATTTT; V: TRBV27; size: few; J: TRBJ2-3; D: NA
CDR3: CASSEVVGPSYEQYF; DNA: TGTGCCAGCAGTGAAGTGGTGGGTCCCTCCTACGAGCAGTACTTC; V: TRBV6-1; size: NA; J: TRBJ2-7; D: NA
CDR3: CASSQGPSHYEQYF; DNA: TGTGCCAGCAGCCAGGGCCCTAGCCACTACGAGCAGTACTTC; V: TRBV4-2; size: many; J: TRBJ2-7; D: NA
CDR3: CASSPPGAYEQFF; DNA: TGTGCCAGCAGCCCTCCAGGGGCTTATGAGCAGTTCTTC; V: TRBV7-9; size: NA; J: TRBJ2-1; D: NA
CDR3: CASSQDHETGDNEQFF; DNA: TGCGCCAGCAGCCAAGATCACGAGACAGGGGACAATGAGCAGTTCTTC; V: TRBV4-1; size: few; J: TRBJ2-1; D: TRBD1
CDR3: CASSVSGGPTDTQYF; DNA: TGTGCCAGCAGCGTTAGCGGGGGCCCCACAGATACGCAGTATTTT; V: TRBV9; size: NA; J: TRBJ2-3; D: TRBD2
CDR3: CASSLAGGAGYGYTF; DNA: TGTGCCAGCAGCTTGGCAGGGGGCGCGGGCTATGGCTACACCTTC; V: TRBV7-6; size: many; J: TRBJ1-2; D: TRBD1
CDR3: CASGTGLYEQYF; DNA: TGTGCCAGCGGGACGGGCCTTTACGAGCAGTACTTC; V: TRBV27; size: NA; J: TRBJ2-7; D: NA
CDR3: CSAIHPSSAGELFF; DNA: TGCAGTGCTATTCACCCTAGTTCGGCCGGGGAGCTGTTTTTT; V: TRBV20-1; size: few; J: TRBJ2-2; D: NA
CDR3: CATSDLIAGLDGELFF; DNA: TGTGCCACCAGTGACCTAATAGCGGGGCTGGACGGGGAGCTGTTTTTT; V: TRBV24-1; size: NA; J: TRBJ2-2; D: TRBD2
CDR3: CASSFGSLVEQYF; DNA: TGTGCCAGCAGCTTCGGGTCCTTGGTGGAGCAGTACTTC; V: TRBV5-6; size: NA; J: TRBJ2-7; D: NA
CDR3: CASSLGAHLPGAETQYF; DNA: TGTGCCAGCAGCTTGGGGGCCCACCTGCCCGGGGCCGAGACCCAGTACTTC; V: TRBV5-6; size: NA; J: TRBJ2-5; D: NA
CDR3: CASSLDRQYEQNF; DNA: TGTGCCAGCAGTTTAGACCGACAGTACGAGCAGAACTTC; V: TRBV12-3/TRBV12-4; size: few; J: TRBJ2-7; D: NA
CDR3: CSARDPVWMNTEAFF; DNA: TGCAGTGCTAGAGATCCCGTTTGGATGAACACTGAAGCTTTCTTT; V: TRBV20-1; size: few; J: TRBJ1-1; D: NA
CDR3: CASSSGADEAFF; DNA: TGTGCCAGCAGCTCGGGGGCAGATGAAGCTTTCTTT; V: TRBV5-6; size: NA; J: TRBJ1-1; D: NA
CDR3: CASSQGLAGAIYEQYF; DNA: TGTGCCAGCAGCCAGGGACTAGCGGGAGCAATTTACGAGCAGTACTTC; V: TRBV7-9; size: NA; J: TRBJ2-7; D: TRBD2
CDR3: CASSHQRGLSTDTQYF; DNA: TGTGCCAGCAGCCACCAGAGAGGGCTAAGCACAGATACGCAGTATTTT; V: TRBV11-3; size: many; J: TRBJ2-3; D: NA
CDR3: CASSQAAAGSSYNEQFF; DNA: TGCGCCAGCAGCCAAGCAGCGGCGGGCAGCTCCTACAATGAGCAGTTCTTC; V: TRBV4-3; size: many; J: TRBJ2-1; D: NA
CDR3: CASSVSGGSTDTQYF; DNA: TGTGCCAGCAGCGTGAGCGGGGGTAGCACAGATACGCAGTATTTT; V: TRBV7-6; size: many; J: TRBJ2-3; D: TRBD2
CDR3: CASSTTPDGRKAFF; DNA: TGTGCCAGCAGTACTACCCCAGATGGCCGGAAAGCTTTCTTT; V: TRBV6-6; size: few; J: TRBJ1-1; D: NA
CDR3: CASSEGTDYGYTF; DNA: TGTGCCAGCAGTGAAGGGACGGACTATGGCTACACCTTC; V: TRBV25-1; size: NA; J: TRBJ1-2; D: NA
CDR3: CASSLGGISATDTQYF; DNA: TGTGCCAGCAGCTTAGGCGGGATTAGCGCCACAGATACGCAGTATTTT; V: TRBV7-9; size: few; J: TRBJ2-3; D: NA
CDR3: CASSLFPGLAGEDEQFF; DNA: TGTGCCAGCAGCTTATTCCCCGGACTAGCGGGAGAGGATGAGCAGTTCTTC; V: TRBV13; size: NA; J: TRBJ2-1; D: TRBD2
CDR3: CASSPTYGGTEAFF; DNA: TGTGCCAGCAGTCCCACCTATGGGGGCACTGAAGCTTTCTTT; V: TRBV12-3/TRBV12-4; size: few; J: TRBJ1-1; D: NA
CDR3: CASSIEANSYNEQFF; DNA: TGTGCCAGTAGTATTGAGGCTAACTCCTACAATGAGCAGTTCTTC; V: TRBV19; size: few; J: TRBJ2-1; D: NA
CDR3: CASSGVGTSGASYEQYF; DNA: TGCGCCAGCAGCGGGGTCGGGACTAGCGGGGCCTCCTACGAGCAGTACTTC; V: TRBV5-1; size: many; J: TRBJ2-7; D: TRBD2
CDR3: CASSLRSQGNTEAFF; DNA: TGTGCCAGCAGCTTAAGAAGCCAGGGGAACACTGAAGCTTTCTTT; V: TRBV7-9; size: NA; J: TRBJ1-1; D: NA
CDR3: CASSYTSPRETQYF; DNA: TGTGCCAGCAGTTATACCTCCCCTCGAGAGACCCAGTACTTC; V: TRBV6-6; size: NA; J: TRBJ2-5; D: NA
CDR3: CASSQSGTSGSDEQFF; DNA: TGTGCCAGCAGCCAATCCGGGACTAGCGGGAGCGATGAGCAGTTCTTC; V: TRBV4-2; size: many; J: TRBJ2-1; D: TRBD2
CDR3: CASSRGGAVEQFF; DNA: TGCGCCAGCAGCCGAGGGGGCGCGGTTGAGCAGTTCTTC; V: TRBV4-1; size: NA; J: TRBJ2-1; D: TRBD1
CDR3: CSGTGGGETQYF; DNA: TGCAGCGGCACAGGGGGAGGGGAGACCCAGTACTTC; V: TRBV29-1; size: NA; J: TRBJ2-5; D: NA
CDR3: CASSQEGLAGGEQYF; DNA: TGTGCCAGCAGCCAAGAGGGCCTAGCGGGAGGAGAGCAGTACTTC; V: TRBV4-2; size: many; J: TRBJ2-7; D: TRBD2
CDR3: CASSLETGTGAYEQYF; DNA: TGTGCCAGCAGCCTTGAGACCGGGACAGGGGCCTACGAGCAGTACTTC; V: TRBV5-5; size: NA; J: TRBJ2-7; D: TRBD1
CDR3: CSVEEERGVLDTQYF; DNA: TGCAGCGTTGAAGAGGAGCGGGGGGTTCTCGATACGCAGTATTTT; V: TRBV29-1; size: many; J: TRBJ2-3; D: TRBD2
CDR3: CASRRAGGSNQPQHF; DNA: TGTGCCAGCCGGCGGGCAGGGGGCTCCAATCAGCCCCAGCATTTT; V: TRBV2; size: few; J: TRBJ1-5; D: TRBD1
CDR3: CASSSLGTGGQGNQPQHF; DNA: TGCGCCAGCAGCTCGTTAGGGACAGGCGGTCAGGGCAATCAGCCCCAGCATTTT; V: TRBV4-1; size: few; J: TRBJ1-5; D: TRBD1
CDR3: CASSSRPGLQHF; DNA: TGTGCCAGCAGCTCGAGACCGGGACTTCAGCATTTT; V: TRBV12-3/TRBV12-4; size: NA; J: TRBJ1-5; D: NA
CDR3: CASSVGQLTDTQYF; DNA: TGTGCCAGCAGCGTAGGCCAGCTCACAGATACGCAGTATTTT; V: TRBV9; size: many; J: TRBJ2-3; D: NA
CDR3: CSAQGGTGHTDTQYF; DNA: TGCAGCGCCCAGGGGGGGACAGGGCACACAGATACGCAGTATTTT; V: TRBV29-1; size: NA; J: TRBJ2-3; D: TRBD1
CDR3: CASSLTTNNEQFF; DNA: TGTGCCAGCAGTTTAACGACGAACAATGAGCAGTTCTTC; V: TRBV12-3/TRBV12-4; size: few; J: TRBJ2-1; D: NA
CDR3: CAISTSGGGGETQYF; DNA: TGCGCCATCAGCACTAGCGGGGGCGGTGGAGAGACCCAGTACTTC; V: TRBV5-1; size: NA; J: TRBJ2-5; D: TRBD2
CDR3: CASSPSRETQYF; DNA: TGTGCCAGCAGTCCTAGTAGAGAGACCCAGTACTTC; V: TRBV12-3/TRBV12-4; size: few; J: TRBJ2-5; D: NA
CDR3: CASSLPLLAEGYYEQYF; DNA: TGTGCCAGCAGCTTACCCCTACTAGCGGAGGGATACTACGAGCAGTACTTC; V: TRBV7-8; size: few; J: TRBJ2-7; D: TRBD2
CDR3: CAWSVTGDTQYF; DNA: TGTGCCTGGAGTGTAACAGGAGATACGCAGTATTTT; V: TRBV30; size: NA; J: TRBJ2-3; D: NA